These 20 T cell receptor beta chains were sequenced from one sample in a study of shared clonotypes between healthy human individuals. Using immunoSEQ multiplex PCR, the repertoire was profiled, and TCRdb retains in-frame clones only, with some absent. The sample holds around 560,000 clones, around 95% seen once. Naive CD8 cells comprised CD45RO-negative, CCR7-positively selected cells, excluding terminally differentiated effector memory CD45RA+ cells. The sample taken for sequencing was naive CD8+ T cells sorted from blood. The receptors shown here come from a woman in her 30s in good health.

The chain links TRBV28 to TRBJ1-2; perhaps TRBD1 as D (6 bases). Between the trimmed V and J ends, which lost 5 bases and 2 bases, there was a span of 9 bases. CDR3 length: 13 residues. Per germline, CDR1 MDHEN and CDR2 SYDVKM. The CDR3 nucleotides read TGTGCCAGCAGTGGTACAGGGAACTATGGCTACACCTTC. Residues: CASSGTGNYGYTF.

CDR3 in DNA: TGTGCCAGCAGCTTAGGTTTGGGCAGGGCTAATGAAAAACTGTTTTTT. The encoded protein is CASSLGLGRANEKLFF. The chain employs TRBV7-2 and TRBJ1-4, with a possible D match to TRBD1 (5 bases). CDR3 length: 16 residues. Germline loops: CDR1 SGHTA, CDR2 FQGNSA. V was trimmed by 1 base and J by 3 bases, leaving 12 bases between them.

This chain joins TRBV19 and TRBJ2-7; no clear D gene. The CDR3 has 13 amino acids. Germline loops: CDR1 LNHDA, CDR2 SQIVND (reference sequence). The V and J ends lost 5 bases and 3 bases respectively, with 11 bases between them. CDR3 coding DNA: TGTGCCAGTAGTTCCACCGACTTCTACGAGCAGTACTTC. It is translated as CASSSTDFYEQYF.

This clone was seen just once. This chain connects TRBV28 to TRBJ1-1, with D possibly TRBD1 on 5 matching bases. The CDR3 covers 14 residues. V was clipped by 3 bases and J by 3 bases, with 11 bases between them. Germline V gene lookup returns CDR1 MDHEN and CDR2 SYDVKM. Written as DNA, the CDR3 is TGTGCCAGCAGTTTTGGGGGGGAGGACACTGAAGCTTTCTTT. This codes for CASSFGGEDTEAFF.

This chain links TRBV5-6 with TRBJ1-1, with D possibly TRBD1 on 6 matching bases. The CDR3 is made up of 13 amino acids. Per the germline V gene, CDR1 is SGHDT and CDR2 is YYEEEE. Trimming shortened V by 5 bases and J by 11 bases, and 19 bases separated the two germline ends. The DNA of the CDR3 is TGTGCCAGCAGTTACGACAGGTCCCCGGGTGCTTTCTTT. It is translated as CASSYDRSPGAFF.

This sequence joins TRBV28 and TRBJ1-5; D remains ambiguous. In germline, CDR1 is MDHEN, CDR2 SYDVKM. This CDR3 contains 16 residues. V shed 1 base and J shed 3 bases, with 13 bases lying between them. CDR3 in DNA: TGTGCCAGCAGTTTATCCAGTGGAGCCTACAATCAGCCCCAGCATTTT. Protein: CASSLSSGAYNQPQHF.

J is TRBJ2-1 and V is TRBV5-1, with 7 bases identical to TRBD2. The junction had 4 bases not matched to a gene; V was cut back by 0 bases and J by 4 bases. Per the germline V gene, CDR1 is SGHRS and CDR2 is YFSETQ. The CDR3 extends over 15 amino acids. Here the CDR3 DNA reads TGCGCCAGCAGCTTGGCAGCGGGAAAATACAATGAGCAGTTCTTC. Amino acid sequence: CASSLAAGKYNEQFF.

The chain employs TRBV4-1 and TRBJ1-6; D may be TRBD1 (6 bases). The CDR3 runs to 13 residues. Trimming cost V 3 bases and J 9 bases, with 9 bases left between them. The V gene's germline CDR1 is MGHRA and CDR2 YSYEKL. The CDR3 loop is CASSQSGVSPLHF. The CDR3 DNA is TGCGCCAGCAGCCAGTCAGGGGTTTCACCCCTCCACTTT.

The J gene is TRBJ2-1, the V gene TRBV12-5, with 9 bases lining up with TRBD1. Trimming cost V 3 bases and J 4 bases; bases outside gene matches: 4. From germline, CDR1 is LGHNT and CDR2 FRNRAP. CDR3 length equals 15 residues. This chain's CDR3 is CASGFGTGSYNEQFF. CDR3 bases: TGTGCTAGTGGTTTTGGGACAGGGTCTTACAATGAGCAGTTCTTC.

The V gene is TRBV6-5, the J gene TRBJ2-1; weak D call: TRBD2 (5 bases). The CDR3 runs to 14 residues. Germline CDR1 is MNHEY and CDR2 is SVGAGI. Trimming left V 3 bases short and J 6 bases short, with 12 bases between. The CDR3 here is CASSYGLPPNEQFF. CDR3 nucleotides: TGTGCCAGCAGTTATGGACTCCCGCCCAATGAGCAGTTCTTC.

The chain employs TRBV9 and TRBJ1-2; unclear D gene. CDR1 SGDLS and CDR2 YYNGEE come from the germline V gene. Trimming left V 3 bases short and J 7 bases short, with 19 bases between. The CDR3 extends over 15 amino acids. This CDR3 reads CASSGFKQHAGGYTF. The CDR3 nucleotides are TGTGCCAGCAGCGGGTTCAAGCAACATGCAGGTGGCTACACCTTC.

This chain uses TRBV28 with TRBJ2-1; 9 positions agree with TRBD2. In germline, CDR1 is MDHEN, CDR2 SYDVKM. V trimming: 6 bases; J trimming: 4 bases; junction bases outside the gene matches: 10. CDR3 length: 16 residues. The CDR3 spells CASSPRLADPYNEQFF. CDR3 in DNA: TGTGCCAGCAGCCCCCGACTAGCGGACCCATACAATGAGCAGTTCTTC.

Note on this clone: Other DNA sequences in the same sample also yield this CDR3. The J gene is TRBJ2-7, the V gene TRBV28; no reliable D call. V was pared by 4 bases and J by 1 base, with 5 bases between. Germline CDR1 MDHEN, CDR2 SYDVKM. The CDR3 has 12 amino acids. CDR3: CASSSGSYEQYF. The CDR3 DNA follows: TGTGCCAGCAGTTCCGGGTCCTACGAGCAGTACTTC.

The genes are TRBV4-1 and TRBJ1-2; tentatively, D is TRBD1 (5 bases). The CDR3 has 15 residues. Trimming cost V 1 base and J 4 bases, with 13 bases left between them. CDR1 and CDR2 from the germline V gene are MGHRA and YSYEKL. The CDR3 nucleotides read TGCGCCAGCAGCCAAGCAGAGACAGATATCTATGGCTACACCTTC. Its protein product is CASSQAETDIYGYTF.

The chain joins TRBV4-1 to TRBJ2-7; TRBD2 matches 14 bases. There are 21 residues in the CDR3. V shed 0 bases and J 4 bases; nucleotides not matched to a gene: 17. The V gene's germline CDR1 is MGHRA and CDR2 YSYEKL. As DNA, the CDR3 is TGCGCCAGCAGCCAAGAACCCTCGGGACTAGCGGGAGATTTCAGTAGTTACGAGCAGTACTTC. Residues: CASSQEPSGLAGDFSSYEQYF.

This sequence joins TRBV6-4 and TRBJ1-1; 8 bases fit TRBD1. This CDR3 is 14 amino acids long. Germline V gene sequence: CDR1 MRHNA, CDR2 SNTAGT. J lost 5 bases, V lost 6 bases, and 8 bases had no gene match. The CDR3 loop is CASRGGQGGTEAFF. The CDR3 nucleotides are TGTGCCAGCAGGGGAGGACAGGGCGGAACTGAAGCTTTCTTT.

This rearrangement joins TRBV5-1 to TRBJ2-3, with D maybe TRBD2 (6 bases). The CDR3 length is 15 residues. Germline CDR1 SGHRS, CDR2 YFSETQ. Trimming left V 6 bases short and J 2 bases short, with 16 bases between. CDR3 in DNA: TGCGCCAGCACCGGAGGAGGGTATACCACAGATACGCAGTATTTT. Its protein product is CASTGGGYTTDTQYF.

The chain joins TRBV7-9 to TRBJ1-1; D gene uncertain. V lost 10 bases, J lost 0 bases, and 12 bases lay in between. The germline gives CDR1 SEHNR, CDR2 FQNEAQ (reference sequence). The CDR3 covers 13 residues. CDR3 nucleotide sequence: TGTGCCATTGTAGGCCCCATGAACACTGAAGCTTTCTTT. Translating it yields CAIVGPMNTEAFF. Full variable domain (remainder filled in from reference TRBV7-9 and TRBJ1-1): DTGVSQNPRHKITKRGQNVTFRCDPISEHNRLYWYRQTLGQGPEFLTYFQNEAQLEKSRLLSDRFSAERPKGSFSTLEIQRTEQGDSAMYLCAIVGPMNTEAFFGQGTRLTVV.

Concerning this clone: Within the sample, other DNA sequences also encode this same CDR3. This sequence joins TRBV28 and TRBJ2-5; no clear D. The DNA end is a closer match to TRBJ2-7, so the J assignment may be wrong. The CDR3 is 11 amino acids. CDR1 is MDHEN and CDR2 is SYDVKM in the germline V gene. The CDR3 protein is CASSLTYEQYF. DNA for the CDR3: TGTGCCAGCAGTTTAACTTACGAGCAGTACTTC.

The chain is built from TRBV28 and TRBJ1-1; D not resolved. The CDR3 runs 15 residues. In germline, CDR1 is MDHEN, CDR2 SYDVKM. Trimming cost V 5 bases and J 2 bases, with 15 bases left between them. Here the CDR3 DNA reads TGTGCCAGCAGTCCCACCTCACAGAGAAACACTGAAGCTTTCTTT. This gives the protein CASSPTSQRNTEAFF.